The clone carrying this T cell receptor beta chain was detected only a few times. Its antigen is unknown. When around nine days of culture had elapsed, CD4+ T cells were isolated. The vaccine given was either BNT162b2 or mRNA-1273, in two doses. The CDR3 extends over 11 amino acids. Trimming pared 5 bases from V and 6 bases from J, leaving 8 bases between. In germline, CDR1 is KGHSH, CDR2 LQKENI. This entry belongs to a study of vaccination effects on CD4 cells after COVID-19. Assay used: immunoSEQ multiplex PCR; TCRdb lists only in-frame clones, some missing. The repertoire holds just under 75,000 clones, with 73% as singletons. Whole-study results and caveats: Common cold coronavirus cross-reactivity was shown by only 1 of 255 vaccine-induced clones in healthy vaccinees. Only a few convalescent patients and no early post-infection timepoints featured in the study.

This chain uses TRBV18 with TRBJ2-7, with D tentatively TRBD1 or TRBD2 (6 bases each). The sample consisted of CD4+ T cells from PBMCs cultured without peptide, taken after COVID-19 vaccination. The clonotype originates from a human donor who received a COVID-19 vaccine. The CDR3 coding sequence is TGTGCCAGCTCAAAGGGGGGCGAGCAGTACGTC. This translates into CASSKGGEQYV.